This TCR beta chain originates from a study of beta chain features in type 1 diabetes. This clone was seen only a few times. The length of the CDR3 is 15 residues. The junction had 11 bases not matched to a gene; V was cut back by 5 bases and J by 5 bases. Germline V gives CDR1 SGHTA, CDR2 FQGNSA. All of the isolated RNA was reverse transcribed, so expressed TCRB transcripts were sequenced. Profiling relied on immunoSEQ multiplex PCR, and the TCRdb table lists in-frame clones only, not all of them. In the table there are a few hundred thousand clones, under 13% of which are singletons. The TCR was taken from a young man in good health. The rearrangement joins TRBV7-2 to TRBJ2-7, with 8 nucleotides matching TRBD1. The sample was central memory CD4+ T cells from blood. The CDR3 sequence is CASSLRQGLFHEQYF. The CDR3 DNA sequence: TGTGCCAGCAGCCTCCGACAGGGGCTATTCCACGAGCAGTACTTC.